This paragraph reports one T cell receptor (beta chain). Its target is not known. This specimen belongs to a study of cytomegalovirus exposure and HLA in healthy donors. This PCR relied on a set of 60 Vbeta primers and 13 Jbeta primers. Assay: immunoSEQ multiplex PCR; the TCRdb copy retains only in-frame clones and omits some. The data show under 200,000 clones, roughly 80% seen once. Study outcomes and limitations: Cytomegalovirus association was assigned to approximately 180 TCR beta chains.

CDR1 and CDR2 from the germline V gene are SGHRS and YFSETQ. The CDR3 consists of 15 residues. The J segment lost 3 bases and the V segment lost 4 bases, leaving 6 bases of the junction unmatched. The sequencing input was PBMCs. The receptor comes from a human donor in good health. The V gene is TRBV5-1, the J gene TRBJ2-5, with TRBD2 matching 10 bases. The CDR3 is CASSNSGTSEETQYF. Written as DNA, the CDR3 is TGCGCCAGCAGCAACTCCGGGACTAGCGAAGAGACCCAGTACTTC.